These 15 T cell receptor beta chains came from one sample sequenced in a study of regulatory T cells in long-lasting Graves disease. Construction of TCR beta libraries relied on iRepertoire HTBI primers and on Arm-PCR targeting CDR3 regions. TCRdb re-called the multiplex PCR reads through MiXCR, storing one row per CDR3 protein. The sample yields a few hundred thousand distinct CDR3 sequences, roughly a quarter seen once. Time point reported: persistent/refractory GD, antithyroid drugs over 5 years with positive TRAb. Making the TCR library involved RNA that had been extracted from PBMCs. This material consisted of peripheral blood mononuclear cells (PBMCs), taken when the disease was refractory, from a patient treated with antithyroid drugs. Receptors were obtained from a female donor with Graves disease.

The table lists this clonotype with many counts. This chain connects TRBV28 to TRBJ1-5; no definite D call. Trimming cost V 5 bases and J 1 base, with 18 bases left between them. Germline CDR1 and CDR2: MDHEN and SYDVKM. This CDR3 is 17 amino acids long. CDR3 protein: CASSPREYRKSNQPQHF. In DNA form, the CDR3 reads TGTGCCAGCAGTCCGAGGGAATACCGGAAGAGCAATCAGCCCCAGCATTTT.

The rearrangement joins TRBV20-1 to TRBJ2-5; perhaps TRBD2 as D (6 bases). Germline CDR1 and CDR2: DFQATT and SNEGSKA (reference sequence). V was trimmed by 1 base and J by 4 bases, leaving 7 bases between them. The CDR3 is made up of 12 amino acids. DNA of the CDR3: TGCAGTGCTAGAGGCGGGATAGAGACCCAGTACTTC. Translating it yields CSARGGIETQYF.

The table lists this clonotype with many counts. The J gene is TRBJ2-7, the V gene TRBV28; weak D call: TRBD2 (7 bases). The CDR3 extends over 19 amino acids. V lost 5 bases to trimming and J lost 1 base, with 27 bases between them. Germline V lookup: CDR1 MDHEN, CDR2 SYDVKM. CDR3 nucleotides: TGTGCCAGCAGTCCCCCTGGGAGGGGACACACCTACAAGTCCTACGAGCAGTACTTC. Translated: CASSPPGRGHTYKSYEQYF.

Points on this clonotype: This may arise from a read error, as a much more abundant clone is one base away. V gene TRBV30 combines with J gene TRBJ1-6; 9 bases are a match to TRBD1. V shed 3 bases, J shed 10 bases, and the junction held 10 bases outside the gene matches. The CDR3 is 15 residues long. Germline assignment: CDR1 GTSNPN and CDR2 SVGIG (reference sequence). The CDR3 sequence is CAWSVRDRAISPLHF. CDR3 nucleotide sequence: TGTGCCTGGAGCGTACGGGACAGGGCCATATCACCCCTCCACTTT.

The V call is TRBV25-1, the J call TRBJ2-7, with TRBD1 identical over 10 bases. Germline V gene data show CDR1 as MGHDK and CDR2 as SYGVNS. The J segment lost 6 bases and the V segment lost 6 bases, leaving 8 bases of the junction unmatched. This CDR3 is built from 14 residues. Here the CDR3 DNA reads TGTGCCAGCAGGACCTGGGACAGGGGATCCGAGCAGTACTTC. It translates to CASRTWDRGSEQYF.

V is TRBV20-1 and J is TRBJ2-7; weak D call: TRBD2 (6 bases). V was trimmed by 0 bases and J by 2 bases, leaving 11 bases between them. The CDR3 consists of 14 residues. The V gene's germline CDR1 is DFQATT and CDR2 SNEGSKA (reference sequence). The CDR3 here is CSAREGGKAYEQYF. In DNA, the CDR3 is TGCAGTGCTAGAGAGGGGGGAAAGGCCTACGAGCAGTACTTC.

The V and J genes are TRBV24-1 and TRBJ1-2; no clear D. Trimming stripped 7 bases from V and 4 bases from J, with 12 bases between. CDR3 size: 13 residues. Germline V gene data show CDR1 as KGHDR and CDR2 as SFDVKD. Written as DNA, the CDR3 is TGTGCCACCAGCCCCGGCAGACCCTATGGCTACACCTTC. Translating gives CATSPGRPYGYTF.

The J gene is TRBJ1-1, the V gene TRBV7-3, with 9 bases that match TRBD1. Losses at the gene ends were 5 bases for V and 1 base for J; bases not matched to a gene: 17. The CDR3 runs to 19 residues. Germline values: CDR1 SGHTA, CDR2 FQGTGA. The CDR3 reads CASSLDTFTGGGRNTEAFF. The CDR3, as DNA: TGTGCCAGCAGCCTGGACACATTCACAGGGGGCGGTAGGAACACTGAAGCTTTCTTT.

This clonotype was found a few times. The V call is TRBV15, the J call TRBJ2-7; the D is unclear. The CDR3 length is 14 residues. V lost 0 bases and J lost 3, with 9 bases in between. Germline V CDR1 and CDR2: LNHNV, YYDKDF (reference sequence). Here the CDR3 DNA reads TGTGCCACCAGCAGAGATCTTGGAGTCTACGAGCAGTACTTC. Translating gives CATSRDLGVYEQYF.

V usage is TRBV20-1 and J usage is TRBJ2-5; no clear D gene. Trimming took 0 bases from V and 5 from J, leaving 13 bases between them. This CDR3 has 14 residues. Looked up from germline, CDR1 is DFQATT and CDR2 is SNEGSKA (reference sequence). The CDR3 protein is CSARDQKRHETQYF. CDR3 in DNA: TGCAGTGCTAGAGATCAGAAAAGACACGAGACCCAGTACTTC.

V and J are TRBV10-3 and TRBJ1-3, with D unresolved. The CDR3 is made up of 13 amino acids. Germline V gene lookup returns CDR1 ENHRY and CDR2 SYGVKD. V lost 0 bases and J 8 bases, leaving 8 bases between the germline ends. This chain's CDR3 is CAISESPSDTIYF. In DNA, the CDR3 is TGTGCCATCAGTGAGTCCCCGTCAGACACCATATATTTT.

About this clonotype: At one of its ends the junction is not consistent with the germline gene, which may arise from a read error. This chain joins TRBV30 and TRBJ1-1, with D possibly TRBD1 on 5 matching bases. The germline gives CDR1 GTSNPN, CDR2 SVGIG (reference sequence). The CDR3 totals 12 residues. This chain's CDR3 is CAWGVRGTEAFF. CDR3 nucleotide sequence: TGTGCCTGGGGTGTAAGGGGCACTGAAGCTTTCTTT.

This clonotype was seen many times. This chain joins TRBV20-1 and TRBJ1-2; unclear D gene. The CDR3 covers 12 residues. The V end was cut by 5 bases, the J end by 2 bases, with 9 bases between. The V gene's germline CDR1 is DFQATT and CDR2 SNEGSKA (reference sequence). CDR3 DNA: TGCAGTGCTCCGGACGGAAACTATGGCTACACCTTC. It yields the protein CSAPDGNYGYTF.

Concerning this clonotype itself: A single base separates this from a much larger clone, so it may be a read error. J is TRBJ2-7 and V is TRBV6-1; D unclear. In germline, CDR1 is MNHNS, CDR2 SASEGT. V lost 8 bases, J lost 13 bases, and 18 bases lay in between. The CDR3 extends over 11 amino acids. The CDR3 sequence is CASGFREKKYF. The DNA for the CDR3 is TGTGCCAGCGGCTTTAGAGAGAAGAAATACTTC.

This clonotype was observed a few times. CDR3: CASSRSGTQNTGELFF. For the CDR3, the DNA is TGCGCCAGCAGCCGCTCCGGGACCCAGAACACCGGGGAGCTGTTTTTT. The V gene is TRBV4-1, the J gene TRBJ2-2; either TRBD1 or TRBD2 may supply D (5 bases each). The length of the CDR3 is 16 residues. The germline V and J ends were trimmed by 4 bases and 1 base, with 13 bases remaining between them. Germline loops: CDR1 MGHRA, CDR2 YSYEKL.